Below are 32 T cell receptor beta chains sequenced from a single sample in a study of identical twins. TCRdb used MiXCR to reprocess the 5' RACE reads, holding one entry per CDR3 protein. The sample records 1,800,000 or so distinct CDR3 sequences, roughly a third being singletons. What was sequenced was cord blood. The receptors stem from a newborn girl in good health.

This clonotype came up a few times. The chain is built from TRBV12-3 or TRBV12-4 and TRBJ1-2; 7 positions match TRBD1. With 0 bases clipped from V and 6 bases from J, the junction kept 1 base outside the gene matches. This CDR3 has 13 amino acids. CDR3 nucleotides: TGTGCCAGCAGTTTAGCGACAGGGAATGGCTACACCTTC. Its translation is CASSLATGNGYTF.

A few counts support this clonotype. The chain employs TRBV12-3 or TRBV12-4 and TRBJ2-1; 9 bases map to TRBD2. The CDR3 loop spans 16 amino acids. With 5 bases clipped from V and 3 bases from J, the junction kept 8 bases outside the gene matches. The CDR3 is CASSPFAGGLYNEQFF. In DNA, the CDR3 is TGTGCCAGCAGTCCCTTCGCGGGGGGGCTCTACAATGAGCAGTTCTTC.

This clonotype has just a few counts. The rearrangement links TRBV21-1 to TRBJ2-5; whether TRBD2, the table's D call, matches the DNA was not checked. TRBV21-1 is listed as a pseudogene. The CDR3 is 15 amino acids. CDR3 loop: CASTSSGRTQETQYF. The CDR3 DNA sequence: TGTGCCAGCACCTCTAGCGGGAGGACCCAAGAGACCCAGTACTTC.

This chain joins TRBV23-1 and TRBJ2-1, with D possibly being TRBD1 (5 bases). TRBV23-1 is an ORF for which the function is uncertain. The CDR3 loop spans 16 amino acids. With 0 bases removed from V and 2 bases from J, the gap between germline ends came to 11 bases. CDR3 sequence reads: CASSQSPPTAYNEQFF. The CDR3 coding sequence is TGCGCCAGCAGTCAATCTCCTCCGACAGCCTACAATGAGCAGTTCTTC.

V is TRBV9 and J is TRBJ2-1, with TRBD2 matching 12 bases. Trimming at V came to 3 bases and at J to 2 bases, leaving 9 bases not matched to a gene. Per germline, CDR1 SGDLS and CDR2 YYNGEE. The length of the CDR3 is 18 residues. CDR3 loop: CASSAGLAGLDPYNEQFF. The CDR3 DNA reads TGTGCCAGCAGCGCAGGACTAGCGGGATTAGATCCCTACAATGAGCAGTTCTTC.

The chain links TRBV11-2 to TRBJ2-4; no definite D call. The CDR3 sequence is 13 residues long. V lost 6 bases to trimming and J lost 4 bases, with 10 bases between them. Germline V gives CDR1 SGHAT, CDR2 FQNNGV. CDR3 in amino acids: CASRHVQKNIQYF. As DNA, the CDR3 is TGTGCCAGCAGACATGTGCAGAAAAACATTCAGTACTTC.

In its sample, this clonotype was seen a few times. The J gene is TRBJ2-7, the V gene TRBV10-3; 10 bases map to TRBD1. This CDR3 region has 15 residues. Germline V lookup: CDR1 ENHRY, CDR2 SYGVKD. With 5 bases clipped from V and 3 bases from J, the junction kept 7 bases outside the gene matches. The CDR3 DNA is TGTGCCATCAGTCAGGGGGGACAGGGGCTCTACGAGCAGTACTTC. Protein: CAISQGGQGLYEQYF.

The sample holds a few counts of this clonotype. The J gene is TRBJ2-5, the V gene TRBV2; D not certain. CDR1 and CDR2 from the germline V gene are SNHLY and FYNNEI. V was clipped by 0 bases and J by 5 bases, with 7 bases between them. This CDR3 region has 13 residues. The CDR3 DNA follows: TGTGCCAGCAGTGAAGCGCTTAGGGAGACCCAGTACTTC. It is translated as CASSEALRETQYF.

Only a few counts were recorded for this clonotype. For the CDR3, the DNA is TGTGCCACAGCTATCGTCGGGGCGAGCCAACTTAGCTCCTACGAGCAGTACTTC. As protein: CATAIVGASQLSSYEQYF. The gene calls are TRBV24-1 and TRBJ2-4, with D perhaps assigned TRBD1 or TRBD2 (5 bases each). The DNA matches TRBJ2-7 better at its end, which makes the J call doubtful. The CDR3 contains 18 residues. CDR1 and CDR2 (germline): KGHDR, SFDVKD.

About this clonotype itself: The junction does not match germline at one end; this may be a read error. The chain recombines TRBV29-1 with TRBJ2-1, with unresolved D. Germline V gene data show CDR1 as SQVTM and CDR2 as ANQGSEA. The CDR3 loop spans 13 amino acids. CDR3 sequence (DNA): TGCAGCGTGGAAGTAAATCATCAAGAGACCCAGTTCTTC. This gives the protein CSVEVNHQETQFF.

This sequence joins TRBV6-1 and TRBJ2-4, with 9 positions matching TRBD1. V gave up 0 bases and J gave up 4 bases; unmatched junction bases: 7. The CDR3 is 17 residues long. CDR1 and CDR2 from the germline V gene are MNHNS and SASEGT. The CDR3 DNA sequence: TGTGCCAGCAGTGAAGCTGGGACAGGGATCCCTAAAAACATTCAGTACTTC. It translates to CASSEAGTGIPKNIQYF.

This clonotype has only a few counts. The rearrangement links TRBV6-1 to TRBJ2-2, with D maybe TRBD1 (5 bases). V lost 4 bases and J lost 1, with 13 bases in between. The CDR3 consists of 16 residues. The germline CDR1 and CDR2 sequences are MNHNS and SASEGT. CDR3 DNA sequence: TGTGCCAGCAGTGTCCAGGGCCCCGAGAACACCGGGGAGCTGTTTTTT. Its protein product is CASSVQGPENTGELFF.

The rearrangement joins TRBV5-1 to TRBJ1-5; D may be TRBD1 (6 bases). V shed 0 bases and J shed 7 bases, with 11 bases lying between them. The CDR3 is 14 residues long. CDR1 and CDR2 (germline): SGHRS, YFSETQ. CDR3 DNA sequence: TGCGCCAGCAGCTTGGCACAGGGAGTACAGCCCCAGCATTTT. Translation: CASSLAQGVQPQHF.

This clonotype occurred many times. The chain combines TRBV28 with TRBJ2-1, with 7 nucleotides matching TRBD1. The CDR3 spans 12 residues. CDR1 and CDR2 from the germline V gene are MDHEN and SYDVKM. The J segment lost 9 bases and the V segment lost 5 bases, leaving 4 bases of the junction unmatched. CDR3: CASSRYRGEQFF. The CDR3 DNA follows: TGTGCCAGCAGTCGATACAGGGGTGAGCAGTTCTTC.

This clonotype appeared a few times. The genes are TRBV18 and TRBJ1-1; TRBD1 matches 7 bases. The junction had 8 bases not matched to a gene; V was cut back by 3 bases and J by 4 bases. The CDR3 runs 15 residues. From germline, CDR1 is KGHSH and CDR2 LQKENI. CDR3 bases: TGTGCCAGCTCACCTCGACAGGGCGAAGTCACTGAAGCTTTCTTT. As protein: CASSPRQGEVTEAFF.

This clonotype was picked up many times. V usage is TRBV20-1 and J usage is TRBJ1-2, with 8 bases lining up with TRBD1. Germline-derived CDR1 and CDR2 are DFQATT and SNEGSKA (reference sequence). V lost 3 bases to trimming and J lost 4 bases; unmatched junction nucleotides: 10. The CDR3 has 15 amino acids. CDR3 nucleotides: TGCAGTGCTAGGCTTCGGACAGGGCGCGGCTATGGCTACACCTTC. Translating it yields CSARLRTGRGYGYTF.

A note on this clonotype: With a much larger clone just one base away, this may be a read error. V gene TRBV5-1 combines with J gene TRBJ2-7; 8 bases map to TRBD1. Germline V gene data show CDR1 as SGHRS and CDR2 as YFSETQ. The ends lost 4 bases at V and 7 bases at J; junction bases unmatched: 13. The CDR3 contains 15 residues. CDR3 sequence reads: CASSQTGESYNEQYF. CDR3 coding DNA: TGCGCCAGCAGCCAGACAGGGGAATCCTACAATGAGCAGTACTTC.

The gene calls are TRBV12-3 or TRBV12-4 and TRBJ2-3; unclear D gene. Trimming stripped 5 bases from V and 1 base from J, with 10 bases between. The CDR3 extends over 14 amino acids. CDR3 nucleotide sequence: TGTGCCAGCAGTCCGCACCGCCGCACAGATACGCAGTATTTT. Translation: CASSPHRRTDTQYF.

This clonotype was recorded a few times. The rearrangement uses TRBV20-1 and TRBJ1-2; D unresolved. Trimming pared 6 bases from V and 8 bases from J, leaving 16 bases between. The CDR3 sequence is 12 residues long. CDR1 DFQATT and CDR2 SNEGSKA come from the germline V gene (reference sequence). In nucleotides, the CDR3 is TGCAGTGCCGTGACACGGGGAGGGGGCTACACCTTC. This gives the protein CSAVTRGGGYTF.

The CDR3 DNA follows: TGTGCCGGCAAGACTGCAATGGGGCAGTTCTTC. It codes for CAGKTAMGQFF. The chain links TRBV25-1 to TRBJ2-1, with D hard to call. The CDR3 consists of 11 residues. Trimming cost V 11 bases and J 12 bases, with 17 bases left between them. The germline CDR1 and CDR2 sequences are MGHDK and SYGVNS.

The J gene is TRBJ2-5, the V gene TRBV5-1, with 7 bases fitting TRBD1. The DNA end favors TRBJ2-7, so the J call may be wrong. The CDR3 contains 15 residues. Germline V gene sequence: CDR1 SGHRS, CDR2 YFSETQ. The CDR3 protein is CASSLERGHGNEQYF. The CDR3 bases are TGCGCCAGCAGCTTGGAAAGGGGGCATGGAAACGAGCAGTACTTC.

This clonotype was detected a few times. J is TRBJ2-1 and V is TRBV20-1; 12 bases map to TRBD2. The CDR3 loop spans 15 amino acids. Germline V gene lookup returns CDR1 DFQATT and CDR2 SNEGSKA (reference sequence). Trimming removed 5 bases from V and 4 bases from J; junction bases left unmatched: 6. Here the CDR3 reads CSAGLAGGPYNEQFF. In DNA form, the CDR3 reads TGCAGTGCTGGCCTAGCGGGGGGGCCATACAATGAGCAGTTCTTC.

The chain is built from TRBV19 and TRBJ2-4, with TRBD2 matching over 7 bases. Germline V lookup: CDR1 LNHDA, CDR2 SQIVND (reference sequence). The CDR3 length is 15 residues. V was clipped by 7 bases and J by 0 bases; unmatched bases: 6. CDR3 sequence reads: CASNNGGIAKNIQYF. CDR3 nucleotide sequence: TGTGCCAGTAATAACGGGGGGATAGCCAAAAACATTCAGTACTTC.

This sequence joins TRBV5-1 and TRBJ1-1, with D uncertain. Germline CDR1 and CDR2: SGHRS and YFSETQ. The CDR3 totals 16 residues. Trimming cost V 0 bases and J 3 bases, with 15 bases left between them. CDR3 protein: CASSLAFAQPYTEAFF. The CDR3 coding sequence is TGCGCCAGCAGCTTGGCTTTCGCACAGCCCTACACTGAAGCTTTCTTT.

This chain uses TRBV27 with TRBJ1-1, with 8 bases identical to TRBD1. J was trimmed by 11 bases and V by 5 bases; bases with no gene match: 7. The CDR3 sequence is 12 residues long. CDR1 is MNHEY and CDR2 is SMNVEV in the germline V gene (reference sequence). The CDR3 loop reads CASSHRGDWAFF. The CDR3 nucleotides read TGTGCCAGCAGTCACAGGGGGGATTGGGCTTTCTTT.

The chain is built from TRBV5-6 and TRBJ2-4; D unresolved. The assigned J gene may be wrong: the sequence end matches TRBJ2-7 better. In germline, CDR1 is SGHDT, CDR2 YYEEEE. The CDR3 spans 15 residues. The CDR3 protein is CASSFEPTLPYEQYF. The CDR3 nucleotides read TGTGCCAGCAGCTTCGAGCCCACCCTTCCCTACGAGCAGTACTTC.

Details on this clonotype: One base away lies a much larger clone, so this may be a sequencing read error. The chain combines TRBV11-2 with TRBJ1-2; possibly TRBD1 for D (5 bases). Germline lookup yields CDR1 SGHAT and CDR2 FQNNGV. V lost 6 bases, J lost 0 bases, and 11 bases lay in between. The CDR3 is made up of 14 amino acids. The CDR3 loop is CASSRQWANYGYTF. The DNA of the CDR3 is TGTGCCAGCAGTCGACAGTGGGCTAACTATGGCTACACCTTC.

This clonotype was seen a handful of times. The chain couples TRBV20-1 to TRBJ1-2; D may be TRBD1 (5 bases). V dropped 4 bases and J dropped 4 bases, with 10 bases sitting between them. The CDR3 runs to 12 residues. Germline-derived CDR1 and CDR2 are DFQATT and SNEGSKA (reference sequence). The CDR3 sequence is CSATAGSYGYTF. The DNA for the CDR3 is TGCAGTGCTACCGCAGGGAGCTATGGCTACACCTTC.

This clonotype has a single count. The chain joins TRBV5-1 to TRBJ2-1; 11 bases match TRBD2. The DNA end is a closer match to TRBJ2-7, so the J assignment may be wrong. Per germline, CDR1 SGHRS and CDR2 YFSETQ. The CDR3 consists of 19 residues. CDR3 residues: CASSLDRLAGSLTGYEQYF. The CDR3 nucleotides read TGCGCCAGCAGCTTGGACAGACTAGCGGGGAGCCTAACCGGGTACGAGCAGTACTTC.

Only a few counts were recorded for this clonotype. The chain carries TRBV27 and TRBJ2-7; 11 positions agree with TRBD2. The ends lost 7 bases at V and 4 bases at J; junction bases unmatched: 9. CDR3 length: 15 residues. Germline V lookup: CDR1 MNHEY, CDR2 SMNVEV (reference sequence). The CDR3 region is CASKPTSGRRYEQYF. The CDR3, as DNA: TGTGCCAGCAAACCCACTAGCGGGAGAAGGTACGAGCAGTACTTC.

The CDR3 loop is CASRPDRGRRTEAFF. CDR3 nucleotides: TGTGCCAGCAGGCCGGACAGGGGGCGTCGTACTGAAGCTTTCTTT. This chain joins TRBV28 and TRBJ1-1; 11 bases are shared with TRBD1. J lost 5 bases, V lost 6 bases, and 8 bases had no gene match. CDR1 MDHEN and CDR2 SYDVKM come from the germline V gene. The CDR3 length is 15 residues.

The gene calls are TRBV6-6 and TRBJ2-7; a possible D gene is TRBD1 (6 bases). CDR3 length equals 14 residues. The V end was cut by 5 bases, the J end by 6 bases, with 17 bases between. Germline V gene data show CDR1 as MNHNY and CDR2 as SVGAGI (reference sequence). The CDR3 DNA follows: TGTGCCAGCAGTACCACAGGGACCCGGGGCGAGCAGTACTTC. This gives the protein CASSTTGTRGEQYF.